The sequence of this T cell receptor (beta chain) was determined in a study of T cell changes during pregnancy in multiple sclerosis. As concerns this clone: This specimen includes other DNA sequences encoding the same CDR3.

Sequenced by immunoSEQ multiplex PCR; TCRdb stores in-frame clones only, minus some. The data contain approximately 60,000 clones, over 80% of them seen just once; the ten biggest clones take up 2.5% to 3.5%. Germline V gives CDR1 GTSNPN, CDR2 SVGIG (reference sequence). Trimming left V 5 bases short and J 2 bases short, with 12 bases between. The CDR3 consists of 14 residues. This chain links TRBV30 with TRBJ2-2, with a tentative D call TRBD2 (6 bases). This TCR came from a female donor in good health, enrolled as a control in a pregnancy study. The sample in question was peripheral blood, obtained in the second trimester of pregnancy. The CDR3 spells CAWAGTSNTGELFF. The DNA of the CDR3 is TGTGCCTGGGCTGGGACTTCCAACACCGGGGAGCTGTTTTTT.